This is a list of T cell receptor beta chains from one sample in a study of cytomegalovirus exposure and HLA in healthy donors. The repertoire was sequenced with immunoSEQ multiplex PCR; TCRdb's copy has only in-frame clones and lacks some. The sample carries roughly 200,000 clones, roughly 81% recorded once. Sequencing input: PBMCs. The receptor set was obtained from a woman aged 25 to 39 in good health and CMV-seropositive. Each CDR3 is given with its conserved first and last residue. D genes are given only for firm matches. Clone sizes are given selectively: once, few, many, or a class where the clone is expanded.

TRBJ1-2,TRBD1,TRBV28,-,TGTGCCAGCAGCCCCGGACAGGGGGCGATCTACGGCTACACCTTC,CASSPGQGAIYGYTF
TRBJ2-7,TRBD1,TRBV4-3,-,TGCGCCAGCAGCCAAGATTGGGACAGTGGGGAGCAGTACTTC,CASSQDWDSGEQYF
TRBJ2-3,-,TRBV5-1,-,TGCGCCAGCAGCTTGTCCCCGGTTAACCCCACAGATACGCAGTATTTT,CASSLSPVNPTDTQYF
TRBJ2-1,-,TRBV5-1,-,TGCGCCAGCAGCCCGGAGGGACAGCCAAACAATGAGCAGTTCTTC,CASSPEGQPNNEQFF
TRBJ2-7,TRBD1,TRBV19,-,TGTGCCAGTAGACGGGACAGAAGTTCCTACGAGCAGTACTTC,CASRRDRSSYEQYF
TRBJ2-5,-,TRBV11-2,-,TGTGCCAGCAGCTTCCAGGGAAGGGAGGAGGAGACCCAGTACTTC,CASSFQGREEETQYF
TRBJ2-3,-,TRBV7-3,-,TGTGCCAGCAGCCCGCAGGGGATACCAGATACGCAGTATTTT,CASSPQGIPDTQYF
TRBJ2-7,TRBD2,TRBV2,-,TGTGCCAGCAGTGACGAGGGAGGGCCTTACGAGCAGTACTTC,CASSDEGGPYEQYF
TRBJ1-2,-,TRBV18,-,TGTGCCAGCTCACCACCGCGGTCGGAAGGCTATGGCTACACCTTC,CASSPPRSEGYGYTF
TRBJ2-7,-,TRBV19,-,TGTGCCAGTAGTTCGCCGGGACTGACCTACGAGCAGTACTTC,CASSSPGLTYEQYF
TRBJ2-7,-,TRBV28,few,TGTGCCAGTAGCGGTTTTGGCGAGCAGTACTTC,CASSGFGEQYF
TRBJ1-5,-,TRBV6-1,-,TGTGCCAGCAGTCGGGTTCAGCCCCAGCATTTT,CASSRVQPQHF
TRBJ2-7,-,TRBV28,-,TGTGCCAGCAGTTTATGGCCTAAGCCTCCCTACGAGCAGTACTTC,CASSLWPKPPYEQYF
TRBJ2-2,TRBD2,TRBV5-1,-,TGCGCCAGCAGCCCCTTAGCGGGGCTGAACACCGGGGAGCTGTTTTTT,CASSPLAGLNTGELFF
TRBJ1-1,-,TRBV6-5,few,TGTGCCAGCAGTTACTTAGACAAGAACACTGAAGCTTTCTTT,CASSYLDKNTEAFF
TRBJ1-1,-,TRBV7-2,few,TGTGCCAGCAGCCCTTACACTGAAGCTTTCTTT,CASSPYTEAFF
TRBJ2-5,-,TRBV7-9,-,TGTGCCAGCAGCTTAGACGGAAGGAGACAGGAGGAGACCCAGTACTTC,CASSLDGRRQEETQYF
TRBJ2-1,-,TRBV6-5,few,TGTGCCAGCAGTTACTCGACAGGTTCGGTCTACAATGAGCAGTTCTTC,CASSYSTGSVYNEQFF
TRBJ2-3,TRBD2,TRBV9,once,TGTGCCAGCAGCGCGGGGGGGACGCAGTATTTT,CASSAGGTQYF
TRBJ2-7,TRBD2,TRBV5-4,-,TGTGCCAGCACCGACCGACGGACTAGCGGGAGGTCGGGGGAGCAGTACTTC,CASTDRRTSGRSGEQYF
TRBJ1-1,TRBD1,TRBV18,-,TGTGCCAGCTCAGGGGGACAGGGTGACACTGAAGCTTTCTTT,CASSGGQGDTEAFF
TRBJ2-7,-,TRBV6-1,-,TGTGCCAGCAGTGAACGGATGGCGGGGCGCGAGCAGTACTTC,CASSERMAGREQYF
TRBJ2-5,-,TRBV2,-,TGTGCCAGCAGTAGCAGGGTGATGGGAGAGACCCAGTACTTC,CASSSRVMGETQYF
TRBJ1-6,-,TRBV2,-,TGTGCCAGCAGCCCGGACAGTTTTCAGCCCCTCCACTTT,CASSPDSFQPLHF
TRBJ2-5,TRBD1,TRBV30,-,TGTGCCTGGACCATGACAGGGGGTCAGACCCAGTACTTC,CAWTMTGGQTQYF
TRBJ2-3,-,TRBV5-1,-,TGCGCCAGCAGCACACCACAGGCAGATACGCAGTATTTT,CASSTPQADTQYF
TRBJ2-4,-,TRBV18,once,TGTGCCAGCTCATTGGGTGTCGGCACCTCGGGCAAAAACATTCAGTACTTC,CASSLGVGTSGKNIQYF
TRBJ1-1,-,TRBV28,-,TGTGCCAGCAGCCAAGGGGGGGCGAGGGGCCACACTGAAGCTTTCTTT,CASSQGGARGHTEAFF
TRBJ1-3,-,TRBV6-5,few,TGTGCCAGCAGTTACTCCACAGGGTCTGGAAACACCATATATTTT,CASSYSTGSGNTIYF
TRBJ1-4,TRBD1,TRBV6-6,few,TGTGCCAGCAGTCAGGGACAGGATGAAAAACTGTTTTTT,CASSQGQDEKLFF
TRBJ2-7,-,TRBV5-1,-,TGCGCCAGCAGCTATGACAGGCCTGGGGGCGAGCAGTACTTC,CASSYDRPGGEQYF
TRBJ2-7,TRBD1,TRBV11-1,-,TGTGCCAGCAGCTTTGGGGGGACAGGGGAACCCTACGAGCAGTACTTC,CASSFGGTGEPYEQYF
TRBJ2-5,-,TRBV5-1,-,TGCGCCAGCAGTCCATCAGGGAAGGAGACCCAGTACTTC,CASSPSGKETQYF
TRBJ2-5,TRBD1,TRBV10-3,once,TGTGCCATCAGTTCTAACAGGGGACAAGAGACCCAGTACTTC,CAISSNRGQETQYF
TRBJ1-4,-,TRBV28,once,TGTGCCACCCTACCAGCAGGCAGGGCTAATGAAAAACTGTTTTTT,CATLPAGRANEKLFF
TRBJ2-1,TRBD2,TRBV2,once,TGTGCCAGCAGGCCCGGGACTACCAATGAGCAGTTCTTC,CASRPGTTNEQFF
TRBJ1-6,-,TRBV9,-,TGTGCCAGCACCTCAGGGAATAATTCACCCCTCCACTTT,CASTSGNNSPLHF
TRBJ2-3,-,TRBV7-2,few,TGTGCCAGCAGCTTGACCTCTCGAGGGGGAAATACGCAGTATTTT,CASSLTSRGGNTQYF
TRBJ2-6,TRBD2,TRBV5-1,-,TGCGCCAGTTCGACTAGCGGGAGTGCTGGGGCCAACGTCCTGACTTTC,CASSTSGSAGANVLTF
TRBJ2-1,-,TRBV7-9,few,TGTGCCAGCAGTGCGAATGAGCAGTTCTTC,CASSANEQFF
TRBJ1-4,TRBD1,TRBV28,few,TGTGCCAGCAGTTACAGGGGGCGGGATGAAAAACTGTTTTTT,CASSYRGRDEKLFF